Listed here is a single T cell receptor beta chain. This entry belongs to a study of cytomegalovirus exposure and HLA in healthy donors. From germline, CDR1 is SGHRS and CDR2 YFSETQ. Losses at the gene ends were 0 bases for V and 4 bases for J; bases not matched to a gene: 2. The CDR3 is 14 amino acids. The donors, nominally healthy at sampling, likely had unrecorded immune exposures. The PCR had 60 Vbeta and 13 Jbeta primers. The method was immunoSEQ multiplex PCR; TCRdb's version includes in-frame clones alone and lacks a portion of them. The sample has over 130,000 clones, around 66% seen once; the top ten hold 6.5%.

The rearrangement joins TRBV5-1 to TRBJ1-2, with 8 nucleotides matching TRBD1. This clonotype was sampled from a woman aged 60-75 years in good health and CMV-seronegative. The sequencing input was PBMCs. CDR3 nucleotides: TGCGCCAGCAGCTTGGGGGACAGGTCCTATGGCTACACCTTC. Encoded protein: CASSLGDRSYGYTF.